These T cell receptor beta chains were read from a single sample in a study of T cells in Graves' hyperthyroidism and ophthalmopathy. TCRdb itself ran the multiplex PCR reads through MiXCR, one entry per CDR3 protein. The sample has under 350,000 distinct CDR3 sequences, about 25% seen once. Input material: blood. These receptors all stem from a middle-aged man with Graves' hyperthyroidism that later progressed to Graves' ophthalmopathy. The CDR3 runs from the conserved cysteine through the conserved F or W. Fields, in order: clone size, D gene, J gene, V gene, CDR3 DNA, CDR3 protein. A D gene is named only where the DNA matches it firmly. Clone size is given for some rows only: seen once, a few or many times, or a class if the clone is expanded.

many,.,TRBJ1-5,TRBV7-2,TGTGCCAGCAGCTTAAGGGGGTCGGGTCAGCCCCAGCATTTT,CASSLRGSGQPQHF
many,TRBD1,TRBJ2-7,TRBV27,TGTGCCAGCAGTTTTCTCGGACAGGGTCCACCTTTCGAGCAGTACTTC,CASSFLGQGPPFEQYF
.,.,TRBJ2-7,TRBV9,TGTGCCAGCAGCGTAGGGTCGGGGGTGGCCTACGAGCAGTACTTC,CASSVGSGVAYEQYF
many,.,TRBJ2-7,TRBV5-5,TGTGCCAGCAGCCCCGCCCTCCGGACGAACTACGAGCAGTACTTC,CASSPALRTNYEQYF
many,.,TRBJ1-1,TRBV18,TGTGCCAGCTCACCTCCTGGCAGGGACGGAGCTTTCTTT,CASSPPGRDGAFF
many,TRBD2,TRBJ2-7,TRBV19,TGTGCCAGTAGTATAGTACCGGGACTACAATTGTGGGAGCAGTACTTC,CASSIVPGLQLWEQYF
.,.,TRBJ2-7,TRBV6-5,TGTGCCAGCAGTTACAGGGGGACCCTCTCCTACGAGCAGTACTTC,CASSYRGTLSYEQYF
once,.,TRBJ1-2,TRBV24-1,TGTGCCACCAGTGAGGACGGGACCGCTAATGGCTACACCTTC,CATSEDGTANGYTF
.,.,TRBJ2-5,TRBV28,TGTGCCAGCAGTTCCCCTGTGGGCCGGGAGACCCAGTACTTC,CASSSPVGRETQYF
many,TRBD1,TRBJ2-7,TRBV30,TGTGCCTGGAGTAACAGGGGAGCCTACGAGCAGTACTTC,CAWSNRGAYEQYF
many,.,TRBJ1-5,TRBV2,TGTGCCAGCAGTGATTCTTACGGGAATCAGCCCCAGCATTTT,CASSDSYGNQPQHF
many,.,TRBJ2-6,TRBV6-1,TGTGCCAGCACCAATTGGGGGTCTGGGGCCAACGTCCTGACTTTC,CASTNWGSGANVLTF
many,TRBD2,TRBJ2-2,TRBV19,TGTGCCAGTAGTAGTAACCCGGGACTAGCGGGCACCGGGGAGCTGTTTTTT,CASSSNPGLAGTGELFF
many,.,TRBJ2-5,TRBV15,TGTGCCACCAGCAGAGGAGCGGGCCCGTACCAAGAGACCCAGTACTTC,CATSRGAGPYQETQYF
many,.,TRBJ2-7,TRBV2,TGTGCCAGCGCCGGGATTGTTGGAGACGAGCAGTACTTC,CASAGIVGDEQYF
many,.,TRBJ2-2,TRBV19,TGTGCCAGTAGCCAACCGTCGGGGCGAACCGGGGAGCTGTTTTTT,CASSQPSGRTGELFF
many,.,TRBJ1-1,TRBV4-2,TGTGCCAGCAGCCAAGTGGCAGGGTATCACACTGAAGCTTTCTTT,CASSQVAGYHTEAFF
many,TRBD1,TRBJ1-1,TRBV18,TGTGCCAGCTCACCCGGGACAGGGGAAACTGAAGCTTTCTTT,CASSPGTGETEAFF
.,TRBD2,TRBJ2-7,TRBV4-2,TGTGCCAGCAGCCAAGAAACTAGCGGGAGGGGGGACGAGCAGTACTTC,CASSQETSGRGDEQYF
many,.,TRBJ1-1,TRBV29-1,TGCAGCGTTGAGGGTGAGAACACTGAAGCTTTCTTT,CSVEGENTEAFF
many,.,TRBJ2-5,TRBV20-1,TGCAGTGCTAAGACTAGTACGGAGACCCAGTACTTC,CSAKTSTETQYF
many,TRBD1,TRBJ2-7,TRBV19,TGTGCCAGTAGTTTCCCCCGGAGGACAGGGGTCGTCGAGCAGTACTTC,CASSFPRRTGVVEQYF
many,.,TRBJ1-1,TRBV5-1,TGCGCCAGCAGCTTGACGGGGTACCCTGAAGCTTTCTTT,CASSLTGYPEAFF
many,TRBD1,TRBJ1-2,TRBV27,TGTGCCAGCAGTTCTCTTTACAGGGGCGGCGGCTACACCTTC,CASSSLYRGGGYTF
.,.,TRBJ1-2,TRBV9,TGTGCCAGCAGTAGACAGCTGTATGGCTACACCTTC,CASSRQLYGYTF
many,.,TRBJ1-6,TRBV20-1,TGCAGTGCTAGAGGGTCCCGGGACGGAGATAATTCACCCCTCCACTTT,CSARGSRDGDNSPLHF
few,TRBD1,TRBJ2-5,TRBV20-1,TGCAGTGCCTCGGACAGGGATCGAGAGACCCAGTACTTC,CSASDRDRETQYF
many,.,TRBJ2-5,TRBV29-1,TGCAGCGTTGAAGATCGAGCAGTCTTCGAGACCCAGTACTTC,CSVEDRAVFETQYF
many,.,TRBJ1-1,TRBV11-3,TGTGCCAGCAGCTTAGGGGGTTTGGGCACTGAAGCTTTCTTT,CASSLGGLGTEAFF
many,TRBD1,TRBJ1-1,TRBV2,TGTGCCAGCACCAGGACAGGGTCTCATGACACTGAAGCTTTCTTT,CASTRTGSHDTEAFF